This T cell receptor beta chain was identified during a study of cytomegalovirus exposure and HLA in healthy donors. About the research overall: There were more than 350 genotyped donors. Of these, about 81% fell in the genetic ancestry cluster associated with self-reported Caucasian donors. Study-wide points: The majority of TCR sequences were rare, yet some public TCRs appeared in many donors.

The PCR employed 60 Vbeta primers together with 13 Jbeta primers. Sequenced by immunoSEQ multiplex PCR; TCRdb stores in-frame clones only, minus some. There are under 200,000 clones in the sample; roughly nine tenths occur only once, and about 1% lies in the top ten. The ends were cut back, 0 bases at V and 0 bases at J, with 10 bases in the middle. The germline V gene has CDR1 KGHSH and CDR2 LQKENI. The CDR3 spans 16 residues. These donors counted as nominally healthy when sampled, but unrecorded immune exposures were likely. This clone was seen a single time. The antigen is undetermined. The sequence was collected from a boy between 2 and 10 years old in good health and CMV-seronegative. This chain joins TRBV18 and TRBJ2-3; D gene uncertain. The specimen was PBMCs. CDR3 sequence: CASSPPTAPSTDTQYF. CDR3 sequence (DNA): TGTGCCAGCTCACCACCAACAGCCCCAAGCACAGATACGCAGTATTTT.